One and the same sample provided the 10 T cell receptor beta chains below, sequenced in a study of T cell changes during pregnancy in multiple sclerosis. Produced via immunoSEQ multiplex PCR; TCRdb's table is partial and in-frame only. The table records roughly 18,000 clones, more than 75% of them present only once. Material: CD4+ T cells from peripheral blood mononuclear cells, obtained in the first trimester of pregnancy. The source is a female donor in good health, enrolled as a control in a pregnancy study.

The chain carries TRBV5-6 and TRBJ2-1; the match to TRBD1 covers 10 bases. J gave up 7 bases and V 5 bases, and 9 bases lay outside the gene matches. Germline lookup yields CDR1 SGHDT and CDR2 YYEEEE. The CDR3 loop spans 15 amino acids. DNA for the CDR3: TGTGCCAGCAGGGAGCCGGGACAGGGGAATAATGAGCAGTTCTTC. This codes for CASREPGQGNNEQFF.

Here the CDR3 reads CASSPLKQGGSGNTIYF. As DNA, the CDR3 is TGTGCCAGCTCACCATTAAAACAGGGGGGCTCTGGAAACACCATATATTTT. This chain connects TRBV18 to TRBJ1-3; 8 positions match TRBD1. The trim removed 2 bases at V and 0 bases at J, leaving 6 bases unmatched. CDR1 is KGHSH, CDR2 LQKENI, per germline. This CDR3 is built from 17 residues.

V gene TRBV30 combines with J gene TRBJ1-1; D is possibly TRBD1 (5 bases). The CDR3 contains 14 residues. Deletions cut 0 bases from V and 4 bases from J, with 12 bases between. Germline CDR1 is GTSNPN and CDR2 is SVGIG (reference sequence). Here the CDR3 reads CAWSVGGGGTEAFF. The CDR3 region has the DNA TGTGCCTGGAGTGTAGGAGGCGGGGGCACTGAAGCTTTCTTT.

The chain uses TRBV5-1 and TRBJ2-3, with D maybe TRBD2 (6 bases). This CDR3 contains 15 residues. From germline, CDR1 is SGHRS and CDR2 YFSETQ. Trimming pared 4 bases from V and 3 bases from J, leaving 15 bases between. The CDR3 here is CASSPGGQPTDTQYF. CDR3 coding DNA: TGCGCCAGCAGCCCCGGGGGTCAGCCGACAGATACGCAGTATTTT.

The rearrangement links TRBV21-1 to TRBJ2-3; TRBD2 is the table's D call and was not checked against the DNA. TRBV21-1 is described as a pseudogene. The CDR3 loop spans 19 amino acids. The CDR3 is CASSHRWSCLAGVVDTQYF. CDR3 bases: TGTGCCAGCAGCCATCGGTGGTCGTGTCTAGCGGGAGTGGTGGATACGCAGTATTTT.

The chain links TRBV29-1 to TRBJ1-2, with 12 bases identical to TRBD1. The CDR3 has 14 residues. V shed 5 bases, J shed 8 bases, and the junction held 9 bases outside the gene matches. CDR1 and CDR2 (germline): SQVTM, ANQGSEA. The CDR3 nucleotides are TGCAGCGTTCAGACGGGGACAGGGGGCAGGGGCTACACCTTC. Protein sequence: CSVQTGTGGRGYTF.

This rearrangement joins TRBV7-9 to TRBJ2-5; 9 nucleotides align to TRBD2. The CDR3 extends over 17 amino acids. With V trimmed by 1 base and J by 4 bases, 10 bases remained unmatched. Germline CDR1 is SEHNR and CDR2 is FQNEAQ (reference sequence). The CDR3 loop reads CASSLGGLAKPLETQYF. The CDR3 DNA sequence: TGTGCCAGCAGCTTAGGGGGACTAGCAAAGCCCTTAGAGACCCAGTACTTC.

V is TRBV15 and J is TRBJ2-1; D is undetermined. Trimming pared 0 bases from V and 6 bases from J, leaving 6 bases between. The germline V gene encodes CDR1 LNHNV and CDR2 YYDKDF (reference sequence). The CDR3 has 13 amino acids. The CDR3 is CATSRDFGNEQFF. CDR3 in DNA: TGTGCCACCAGCAGAGACTTCGGCAATGAGCAGTTCTTC.

The chain joins TRBV7-6 to TRBJ2-3; D is uncertain. The ends were cut back, 4 bases at V and 4 bases at J, with 12 bases in the middle. This CDR3 has 14 amino acids. In germline, CDR1 is SGHVS, CDR2 FNYEAQ. The DNA of the CDR3 is TGTGCCAGCAGCTCTCGTCCTAATCCAGATACGCAGTATTTT. Amino acids: CASSSRPNPDTQYF.

V is TRBV5-4 and J is TRBJ2-3, with 8 bases aligning to TRBD2. Germline lookup yields CDR1 SGHNT and CDR2 YYREEE (reference sequence). Trimming cost V 6 bases and J 1 base; bases outside gene matches: 7. The CDR3 totals 15 residues. The CDR3 here is CASTAGGGGTDTQYF. CDR3 sequence (DNA): TGTGCCAGCACCGCGGGGGGAGGAGGCACAGATACGCAGTATTTT. Together with reference TRBV5-4 and TRBJ2-3, the CDR3 gives the full variable domain: ETGVTQSPTHLIKTRGQQVTLRCSSQSGHNTVSWYQQALGQGPQFIFQYYREEENGRGNFPPRFSGLQFPNYSSELNVNALELDDSALYLCASTAGGGGTDTQYFGPGTRLTVL.